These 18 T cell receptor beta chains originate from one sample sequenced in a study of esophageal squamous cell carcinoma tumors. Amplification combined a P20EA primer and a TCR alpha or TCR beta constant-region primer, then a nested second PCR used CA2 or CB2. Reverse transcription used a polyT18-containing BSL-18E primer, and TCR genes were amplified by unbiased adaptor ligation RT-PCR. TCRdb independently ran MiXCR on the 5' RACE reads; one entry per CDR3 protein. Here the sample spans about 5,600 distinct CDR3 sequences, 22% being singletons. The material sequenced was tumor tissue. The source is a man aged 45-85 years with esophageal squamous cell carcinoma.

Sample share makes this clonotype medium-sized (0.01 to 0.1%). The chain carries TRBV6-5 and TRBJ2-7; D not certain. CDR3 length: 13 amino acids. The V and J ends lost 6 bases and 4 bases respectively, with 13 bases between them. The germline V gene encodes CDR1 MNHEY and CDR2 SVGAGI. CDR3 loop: CASRPGLGYEQYF. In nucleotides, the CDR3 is TGTGCCAGCAGACCGGGCCTTGGATACGAGCAGTACTTC.

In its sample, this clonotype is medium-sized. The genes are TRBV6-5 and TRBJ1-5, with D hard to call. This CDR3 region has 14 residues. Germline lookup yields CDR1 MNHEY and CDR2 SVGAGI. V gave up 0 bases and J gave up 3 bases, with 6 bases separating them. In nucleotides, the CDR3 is TGTGCCAGCAGTTACTCCAGGTTCAATCAGCCCCAGCATTTT. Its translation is CASSYSRFNQPQHF.

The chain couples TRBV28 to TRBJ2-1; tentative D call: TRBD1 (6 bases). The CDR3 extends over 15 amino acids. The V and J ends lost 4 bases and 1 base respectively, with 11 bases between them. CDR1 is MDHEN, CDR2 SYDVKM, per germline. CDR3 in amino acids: CASSSDSESYNEQFF. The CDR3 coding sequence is TGTGCCAGCAGTTCGGACAGCGAATCCTACAATGAGCAGTTCTTC.

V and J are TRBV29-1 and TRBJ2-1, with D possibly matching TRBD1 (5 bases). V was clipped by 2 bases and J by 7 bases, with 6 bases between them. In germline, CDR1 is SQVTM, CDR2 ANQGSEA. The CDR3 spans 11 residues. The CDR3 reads CSVEKGNEQFF. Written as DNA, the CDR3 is TGCAGCGTTGAAAAGGGGAATGAGCAGTTCTTC.

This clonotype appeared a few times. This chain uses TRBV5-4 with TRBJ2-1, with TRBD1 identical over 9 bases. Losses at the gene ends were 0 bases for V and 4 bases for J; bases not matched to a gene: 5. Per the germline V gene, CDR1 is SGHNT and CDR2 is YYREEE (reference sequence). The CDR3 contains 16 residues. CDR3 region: CASSLGLDRGYNEQFF. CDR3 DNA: TGTGCCAGCAGCTTGGGCCTGGACAGGGGATACAATGAGCAGTTCTTC.

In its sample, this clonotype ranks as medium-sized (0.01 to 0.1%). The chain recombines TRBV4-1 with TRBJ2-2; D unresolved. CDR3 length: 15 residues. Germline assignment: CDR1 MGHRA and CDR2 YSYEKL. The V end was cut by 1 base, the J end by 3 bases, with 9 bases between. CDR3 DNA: TGCGCCAGCAGCCAAGGTGTCTCTTACACCGGGGAGCTGTTTTTT. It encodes CASSQGVSYTGELFF.

In DNA form, the CDR3 reads TGTGCCAGCAAATATATAGGGGGGTCTGAAGCTTTCTTT. Its protein product is CASKYIGGSEAFF. The chain uses TRBV2 and TRBJ1-1; D perhaps matches TRBD1 (6 bases). The CDR3 spans 13 residues. CDR1 and CDR2 (germline): SNHLY, FYNNEI. The ends were cut back, 7 bases at V and 6 bases at J, with 15 bases in the middle.

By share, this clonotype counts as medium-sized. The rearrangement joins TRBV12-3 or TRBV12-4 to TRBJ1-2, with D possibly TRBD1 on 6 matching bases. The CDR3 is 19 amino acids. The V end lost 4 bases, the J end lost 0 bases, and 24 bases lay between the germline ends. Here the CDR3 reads CASSSYGRQAVLTNYGYTF. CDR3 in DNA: TGTGCCAGCAGTTCGTATGGCAGACAGGCAGTACTAACTAACTATGGCTACACCTTC.

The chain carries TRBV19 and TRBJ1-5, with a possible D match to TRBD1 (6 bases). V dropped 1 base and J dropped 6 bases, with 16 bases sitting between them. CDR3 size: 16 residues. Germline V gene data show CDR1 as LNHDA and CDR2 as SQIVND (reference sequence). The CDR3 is CASSIGLGGLGQPQHF. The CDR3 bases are TGTGCCAGTAGTATAGGCCTCGGGGGGCTTGGTCAGCCCCAGCATTTT.

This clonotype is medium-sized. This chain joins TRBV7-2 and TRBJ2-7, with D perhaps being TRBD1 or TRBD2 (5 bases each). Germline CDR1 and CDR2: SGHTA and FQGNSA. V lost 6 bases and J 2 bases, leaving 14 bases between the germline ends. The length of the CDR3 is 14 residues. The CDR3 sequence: CASRGLGETYEQYF. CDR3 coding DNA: TGTGCCAGCAGGGGTTTGGGGGAGACCTACGAGCAGTACTTC.

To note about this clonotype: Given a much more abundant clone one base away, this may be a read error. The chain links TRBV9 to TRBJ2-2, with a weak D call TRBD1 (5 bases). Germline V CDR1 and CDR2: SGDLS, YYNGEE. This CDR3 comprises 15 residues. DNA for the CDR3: TGTGCCAGCAGCAAACAAGGGGTAGTCACCGAGGAGCTGTTTTTT. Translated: CASSKQGVVTEELFF.

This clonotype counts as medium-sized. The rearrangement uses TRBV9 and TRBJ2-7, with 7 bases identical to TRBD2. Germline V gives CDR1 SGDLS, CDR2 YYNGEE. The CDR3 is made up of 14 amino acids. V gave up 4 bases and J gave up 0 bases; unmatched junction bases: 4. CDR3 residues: CASSIRDYSYEQYF. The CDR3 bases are TGTGCCAGCAGCATCCGGGACTACTCCTACGAGCAGTACTTC.

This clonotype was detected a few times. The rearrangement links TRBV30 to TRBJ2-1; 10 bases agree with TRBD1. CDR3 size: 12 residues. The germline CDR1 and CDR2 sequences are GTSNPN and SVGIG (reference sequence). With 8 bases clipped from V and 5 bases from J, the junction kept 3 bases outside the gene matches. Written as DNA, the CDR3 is TGTGCCCGGGACAGGGGCCACAATGAGCAGTTCTTC. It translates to CARDRGHNEQFF.

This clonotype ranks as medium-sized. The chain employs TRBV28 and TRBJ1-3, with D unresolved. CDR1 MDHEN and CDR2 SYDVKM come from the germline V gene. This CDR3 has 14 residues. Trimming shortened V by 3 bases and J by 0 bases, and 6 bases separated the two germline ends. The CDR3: CASSFSTSGNTIYF. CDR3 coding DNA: TGTGCCAGCAGTTTCTCCACCTCTGGAAACACCATATATTTT.

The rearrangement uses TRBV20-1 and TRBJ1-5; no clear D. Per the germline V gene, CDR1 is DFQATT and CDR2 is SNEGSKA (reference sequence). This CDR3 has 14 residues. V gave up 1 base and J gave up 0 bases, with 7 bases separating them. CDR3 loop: CSARGPDSNQPQHF. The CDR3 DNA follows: TGCAGTGCTAGAGGGCCAGATAGCAATCAGCCCCAGCATTTT.

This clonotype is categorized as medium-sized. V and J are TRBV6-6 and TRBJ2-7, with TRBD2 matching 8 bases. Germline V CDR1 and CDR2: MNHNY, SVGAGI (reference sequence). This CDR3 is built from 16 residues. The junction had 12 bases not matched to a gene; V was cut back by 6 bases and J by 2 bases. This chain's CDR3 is CASSNGLAGAAYEQYF. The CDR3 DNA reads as TGTGCCAGCAGCAACGGGCTAGCGGGCGCTGCCTACGAGCAGTACTTC.

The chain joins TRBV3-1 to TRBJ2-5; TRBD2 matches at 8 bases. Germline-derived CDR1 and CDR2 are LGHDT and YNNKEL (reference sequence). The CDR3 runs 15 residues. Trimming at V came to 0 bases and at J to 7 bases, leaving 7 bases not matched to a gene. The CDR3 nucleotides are TGTGCCAGCAGCCAAGATCCAGCGGGAGCCAGGACCCAGTACTTC. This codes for CASSQDPAGARTQYF.

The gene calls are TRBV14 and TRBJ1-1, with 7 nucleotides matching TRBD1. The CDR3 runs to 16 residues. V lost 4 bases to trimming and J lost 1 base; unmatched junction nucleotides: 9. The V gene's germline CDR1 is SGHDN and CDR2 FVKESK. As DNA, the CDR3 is TGTGCCAGCAGCCGAGATGGAACAGGGGCGAACACTGAAGCTTTCTTT. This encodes CASSRDGTGANTEAFF.